This record concerns one T cell receptor beta chain sequence. The antigen is not known. This entry belongs to a study of T-cell memory formation after mild COVID-19. Notes on the study in general: There were some responding clones in pre-infection memory, which suggested that cross-reactive memory had joined. CM and EM subsets held most contracting CD4+ clones; EMRA held CD8+ ones.

This CDR3 is 15 amino acids long. Losses at the gene ends were 4 bases for V and 4 bases for J; bases not matched to a gene: 6. Germline V CDR1 and CDR2: SGHTA, FQGNSA. TCRdb fed the 5' RACE reads into MiXCR, producing one record per CDR3 protein. Of a few hundred thousand distinct CDR3 sequences listed, less than 25% are singletons. The sequencing sample was made of PBMCs or a T cell subset sorted from them (not recorded which). The rearrangement links TRBV7-2 to TRBJ2-3; TRBD1 agrees at 9 bases. The sequence was obtained from a young man who had mild COVID-19 (a few samples of this study predate the infection). Cell type and time point are not known. The CDR3 coding sequence is TGTGCCAGCAGCTCCGGGACAGGGATCCCAGATACGCAGTATTTT. It specifies CASSSGTGIPDTQYF.